The present T cell receptor (beta chain) was sequenced within a study of PD-L1 blockade in urothelial cancer. Study context: Samples came from 3 weeks, at the second dose, and 6 weeks into treatment. T cells numbered a median of around 150,000 in the blood samples. The study's findings and limits: The study found that durable-benefit patients expanded tumor-associated blood clones more at 3 weeks.

Regarding time point: peripheral blood 6 weeks after treatment start. As regards this clone: Its antigen is currently unknown.

Some clones are missing from TCRdb's copy, which holds only in-frame ones; the method was immunoSEQ multiplex PCR. The sample holds about 120,000 clones, about 91% seen once. The ends lost 1 base at V and 3 bases at J; junction bases unmatched: 7. The CDR3 runs 15 residues. The germline gives CDR1 SGHNT, CDR2 YYREEE (reference sequence). The chain joins TRBV5-4 to TRBJ2-7, with 7 positions matching TRBD2. The TCR comes from a man in his sixties with urothelial cancer. The sample here was PBMCs, taken around atezolizumab (anti-PD-L1) treatment. The CDR3 loop is CASSLSASGRYEQYF. The CDR3 DNA is TGTGCCAGCAGCTTGTCGGCTAGCGGACGCTACGAGCAGTACTTC.